Listed below are T cell receptor beta chains from one sample, sequenced in a study of T cell responses to AZD1222 COVID-19 vaccine. TCRdb's table, derived via immunoSEQ multiplex PCR, lists solely in-frame clones and lacks some. The data show around 260,000 clones, 90% to 95% seen once. This material consisted of peripheral blood, taken on day 0 of AZD1222 vaccination. The receptors derive from an adult in good health. The CDR3 runs from the conserved cysteine through the conserved F or W. Fields, in order: V gene, clone size, J gene, D gene, CDR3 protein, CDR3 DNA. The D gene is left open where the match is weak. Expanded clones get a size class; other rows say once, few or many, or leave the size out.

V: TRBV28; size: NA; J: TRBJ1-1; D: TRBD1; CDR3: CASRSQGRGTEAFF; DNA: TGTGCCAGCAGGTCACAGGGGAGGGGGACTGAAGCTTTCTTT
V: TRBV20-1; size: NA; J: TRBJ2-5; D: TRBD2; CDR3: CSASALAGARETQYF; DNA: TGCAGTGCTAGTGCACTAGCGGGGGCCCGAGAGACCCAGTACTTC
V: TRBV6-5; size: once; J: TRBJ2-7; D: NA; CDR3: CASRSQTSEQYF; DNA: TGTGCCAGCAGATCACAGACATCCGAGCAGTACTTC
V: TRBV2; size: NA; J: TRBJ2-3; D: TRBD2; CDR3: CASRPHSGGVTDTQYF; DNA: TGTGCCAGCAGACCTCATAGCGGGGGGGTCACAGATACGCAGTATTTT
V: TRBV4-1; size: NA; J: TRBJ1-2; D: NA; CDR3: CASSPGRGAPDGYTF; DNA: TGCGCCAGCAGCCCTGGCCGGGGCGCCCCCGATGGCTACACCTTC
V: TRBV19; size: NA; J: TRBJ2-1; D: NA; CDR3: CASSHRDYNEQFF; DNA: TGTGCCAGTAGCCACCGGGACTACAATGAGCAGTTCTTC
V: TRBV6-6; size: NA; J: TRBJ2-7; D: NA; CDR3: CASQAGREQYF; DNA: TGTGCCAGCCAGGCCGGTCGCGAGCAGTACTTC
V: TRBV18; size: NA; J: TRBJ1-5; D: NA; CDR3: CASSPYGPDQPQHF; DNA: TGTGCCAGCTCACCATACGGGCCCGATCAGCCCCAGCATTTT
V: TRBV7-2; size: once; J: TRBJ2-1; D: NA; CDR3: CATPTGASDDEQFF; DNA: TGTGCCACCCCAACCGGGGCCTCCGACGATGAGCAGTTCTTC
V: TRBV7-9; size: NA; J: TRBJ2-2; D: TRBD2; CDR3: CASSAMGLTYTGELFF; DNA: TGTGCCAGCAGCGCTATGGGACTAACCTACACCGGGGAGCTGTTTTTT
V: TRBV2; size: few; J: TRBJ1-5; D: NA; CDR3: CASSVRGNNQPQHF; DNA: TGTGCCAGCAGTGTCCGGGGAAACAATCAGCCCCAGCATTTT
V: TRBV7-8; size: NA; J: TRBJ2-1; D: NA; CDR3: CASSLGRWGINEQFF; DNA: TGTGCCAGCAGCTTAGGAAGGTGGGGGATCAATGAGCAGTTCTTC
V: TRBV9; size: NA; J: TRBJ2-1; D: TRBD2; CDR3: CASSPTSGSWNEQFF; DNA: TGTGCCAGCAGCCCAACTAGCGGGAGTTGGAATGAGCAGTTCTTC
V: TRBV28; size: NA; J: TRBJ2-6; D: TRBD1; CDR3: CASSLRRWRTGTRSGANVLTF; DNA: TGTGCCAGCAGTTTAAGAAGGTGGAGGACAGGGACTCGCTCTGGGGCCAACGTCCTGACTTTC
V: TRBV19; size: NA; J: TRBJ1-3; D: NA; CDR3: CASSRTGISGNTIYF; DNA: TGTGCCAGTAGTAGGACGGGGATCTCTGGAAACACCATATATTTT
V: TRBV4-1; size: NA; J: TRBJ1-1; D: TRBD1; CDR3: CASTPTDRGSEAFF; DNA: TGCGCCAGCACCCCAACGGACAGGGGAAGTGAAGCTTTCTTT
V: TRBV11-2; size: NA; J: TRBJ1-1; D: NA; CDR3: CASSTEVGTEAFF; DNA: TGTGCCAGCAGCACCGAGGTAGGGACTGAAGCTTTCTTT
V: TRBV12-3/TRBV12-4; size: few; J: TRBJ2-1; D: NA; CDR3: CASQWGDYNEQFF; DNA: TGTGCCAGCCAATGGGGGGATTACAATGAGCAGTTCTTC
V: TRBV28; size: NA; J: TRBJ2-1; D: TRBD2; CDR3: CASSLRLAGAGEQFF; DNA: TGTGCCAGCAGTTTAAGACTAGCGGGAGCGGGGGAGCAGTTCTTC
V: TRBV6-5; size: NA; J: TRBJ2-5; D: NA; CDR3: CAGGLGQETQYF; DNA: TGCGCTGGGGGTCTGGGGCAAGAGACCCAGTACTTC
V: TRBV10-1; size: NA; J: TRBJ1-2; D: NA; CDR3: CASSEGSYGYTF; DNA: TGCGCCAGCAGTGAAGGAAGCTATGGCTACACCTTC
V: TRBV19; size: NA; J: TRBJ2-2; D: NA; CDR3: CASSDTWRAGELFF; DNA: TGTGCCAGTAGCGACACCTGGCGGGCCGGGGAGCTGTTTTTT
V: TRBV5-1; size: NA; J: TRBJ2-1; D: TRBD2; CDR3: CASSRGGSYNEQFF; DNA: TGCGCCAGCAGCCGGGGGGGTTCGTACAATGAGCAGTTCTTC
V: TRBV6-5; size: NA; J: TRBJ2-4; D: NA; CDR3: CASSRGEGGNIQYF; DNA: TGTGCCAGCTCTCGGGGGGAAGGGGGAAACATTCAGTACTTC
V: TRBV9; size: NA; J: TRBJ2-1; D: TRBD2; CDR3: CASSAPLAGDRYNEQFF; DNA: TGTGCCAGCAGCGCCCCTCTAGCGGGAGATAGGTACAATGAGCAGTTCTTC
V: TRBV9; size: NA; J: TRBJ2-5; D: NA; CDR3: CARSGGGGGETQYF; DNA: TGTGCCCGCAGCGGAGGGGGGGGCGGAGAGACCCAGTACTTC
V: TRBV5-1; size: once; J: TRBJ1-4; D: NA; CDR3: CASSLTPANEKLFF; DNA: TGCGCCAGCAGCTTGACCCCGGCGAATGAAAAACTGTTTTTT
V: TRBV28; size: NA; J: TRBJ1-2; D: TRBD1; CDR3: CASQTGQGINYGYTF; DNA: TGTGCCAGCCAGACTGGACAGGGGATTAACTATGGCTACACCTTC
V: TRBV5-1; size: NA; J: TRBJ2-1; D: TRBD2; CDR3: CASKWTSADNEQFF; DNA: TGCGCCAGCAAGTGGACTAGCGCCGACAATGAGCAGTTCTTC
V: TRBV27; size: NA; J: TRBJ1-2; D: TRBD1; CDR3: CASSSRGTGGHYGYTF; DNA: TGTGCCAGCAGTTCGAGAGGGACAGGGGGTCACTATGGCTACACCTTC
V: TRBV4-2; size: NA; J: TRBJ2-1; D: NA; CDR3: CASSPRIGLGTYNEQFF; DNA: TGTGCCAGCAGCCCTAGAATAGGGTTGGGAACTTACAATGAGCAGTTCTTC
V: TRBV20-1; size: NA; J: TRBJ2-7; D: NA; CDR3: CSASPGPPDEQYF; DNA: TGCAGTGCTAGTCCGGGGCCCCCTGACGAGCAGTACTTC
V: TRBV7-2; size: NA; J: TRBJ2-7; D: TRBD1; CDR3: CASSSLTRDSSGKQYF; DNA: TGTGCCAGCAGCTCTCTGACACGGGACAGTTCTGGGAAGCAGTACTTC
V: TRBV10-3; size: NA; J: TRBJ2-7; D: TRBD1; CDR3: CAISEDRGYYEQYF; DNA: TGTGCCATCAGTGAAGACAGGGGCTACTACGAGCAGTACTTC
V: TRBV5-1; size: NA; J: TRBJ1-5; D: TRBD1; CDR3: CASSLGQGSNQPQHF; DNA: TGCGCCAGCAGCTTGGGACAGGGAAGCAATCAGCCCCAGCATTTT
V: TRBV5-5; size: NA; J: TRBJ2-1; D: TRBD2; CDR3: CASSLIAGVGNEQFF; DNA: TGTGCCAGCAGCCTTATAGCGGGAGTCGGCAATGAGCAGTTCTTC
V: TRBV7-8; size: once; J: TRBJ1-4; D: TRBD1; CDR3: CASSLERTGKTEKLFF; DNA: TGTGCCAGCAGCTTGGAACGGACAGGGAAAACGGAAAAACTGTTTTTT
V: TRBV7-2; size: NA; J: TRBJ2-1; D: NA; CDR3: CASSLAAASSYNEQFF; DNA: TGTGCCAGCAGCTTAGCGGCGGCCAGCTCCTACAATGAGCAGTTCTTC
V: TRBV5-1; size: once; J: TRBJ1-4; D: NA; CDR3: CASSSLGPTNEKLFF; DNA: TGCGCCAGCAGCTCCCTCGGTCCAACTAATGAAAAACTGTTTTTT
V: TRBV5-4; size: NA; J: TRBJ2-1; D: NA; CDR3: CASSRPGLYNEQFF; DNA: TGTGCCAGCAGCCGACCGGGACTTTACAATGAGCAGTTCTTC
V: TRBV7-3; size: once; J: TRBJ2-1; D: NA; CDR3: CASSRDAGFGNEQFF; DNA: TGTGCCAGCAGCCGGGACGCAGGTTTCGGCAATGAGCAGTTCTTC
V: TRBV24-1; size: NA; J: TRBJ2-1; D: TRBD2; CDR3: CATSDLTSGGYNEQFF; DNA: TGTGCCACCAGTGATCTCACTAGCGGGGGGTACAATGAGCAGTTCTTC
V: TRBV7-9; size: NA; J: TRBJ2-7; D: TRBD1; CDR3: CATSGQAYEQYF; DNA: TGTGCCACTTCGGGACAGGCCTACGAGCAGTACTTC
V: TRBV6-6; size: once; J: TRBJ2-7; D: NA; CDR3: CASSYSTPYEQYF; DNA: TGTGCCAGCAGTTACTCGACACCTTACGAGCAGTACTTC
V: TRBV5-7; size: NA; J: TRBJ1-2; D: NA; CDR3: CASRWTSGYTF; DNA: TGTGCCAGCAGATGGACGTCGGGCTACACCTTC
V: TRBV18; size: NA; J: TRBJ1-1; D: NA; CDR3: CASSPGPNTEAFF; DNA: TGTGCCAGCTCACCAGGCCCGAACACTGAAGCTTTCTTT
V: TRBV9; size: NA; J: TRBJ2-3; D: TRBD1; CDR3: CASSVAGTGRDTQYF; DNA: TGTGCCAGCAGCGTGGCCGGGACAGGGCGGGATACGCAGTATTTT
V: TRBV3-1/TRBV3-2; size: NA; J: TRBJ1-2; D: NA; CDR3: CASSQKGNYGYTF; DNA: TGTGCCAGCAGCCAAAAGGGTAACTATGGCTACACCTTC